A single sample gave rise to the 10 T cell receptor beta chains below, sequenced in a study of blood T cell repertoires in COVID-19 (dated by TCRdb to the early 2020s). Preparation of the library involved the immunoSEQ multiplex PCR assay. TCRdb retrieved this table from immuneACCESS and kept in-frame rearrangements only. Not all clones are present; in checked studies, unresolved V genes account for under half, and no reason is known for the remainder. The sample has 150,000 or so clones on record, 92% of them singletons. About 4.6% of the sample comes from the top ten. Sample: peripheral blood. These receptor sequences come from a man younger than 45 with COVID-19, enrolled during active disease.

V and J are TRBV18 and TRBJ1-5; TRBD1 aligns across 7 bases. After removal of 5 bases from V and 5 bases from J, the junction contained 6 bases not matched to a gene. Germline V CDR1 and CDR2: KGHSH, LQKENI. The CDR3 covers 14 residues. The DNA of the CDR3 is TGTGCCAGCTCAGCCGGGACAGATTATCAGCCCCAGCATTTT. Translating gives CASSAGTDYQPQHF.

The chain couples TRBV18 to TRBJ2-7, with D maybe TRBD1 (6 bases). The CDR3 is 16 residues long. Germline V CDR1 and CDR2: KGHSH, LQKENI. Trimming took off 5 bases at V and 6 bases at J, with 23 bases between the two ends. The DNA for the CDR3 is TGTGCCAGCTCATCTGGCCCAGGGGCGAGTATGAGCGAGCAGTACTTC. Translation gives CASSSGPGASMSEQYF.

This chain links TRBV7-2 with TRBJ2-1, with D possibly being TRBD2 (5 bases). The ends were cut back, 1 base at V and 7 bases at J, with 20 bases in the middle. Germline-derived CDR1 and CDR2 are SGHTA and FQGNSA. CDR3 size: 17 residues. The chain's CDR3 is CASSLGGALVGMNEQFF. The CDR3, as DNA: TGTGCCAGCAGCTTAGGGGGAGCGCTAGTGGGGATGAATGAGCAGTTCTTC. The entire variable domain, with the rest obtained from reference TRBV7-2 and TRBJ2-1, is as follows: GAGVSQSPSNKVTEKGKDVELRCDPISGHTALYWYRQSLGQGLEFLIYFQGNSAPDKSGLPSDRFSAERTGGSVSTLTIQRTQQEDSAVYLCASSLGGALVGMNEQFFGPGTRLTVL.

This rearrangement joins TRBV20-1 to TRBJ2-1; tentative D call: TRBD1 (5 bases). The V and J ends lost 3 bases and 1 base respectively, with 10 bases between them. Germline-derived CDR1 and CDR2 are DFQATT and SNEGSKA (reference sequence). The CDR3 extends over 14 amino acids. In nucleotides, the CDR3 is TGCAGTGCTAGTAGTCAGGGATCCTACAATGAGCAGTTCTTC. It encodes CSASSQGSYNEQFF.

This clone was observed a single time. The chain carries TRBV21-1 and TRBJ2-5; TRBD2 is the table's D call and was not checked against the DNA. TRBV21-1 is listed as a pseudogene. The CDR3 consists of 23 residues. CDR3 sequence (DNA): TGTGCCAGCAGCAAAGAGGGGGGGACAGGTACTCTCTGGGGTAGCGGGAGAATAGAGACCCAGTACTTC. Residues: CASSKEGGTGTLWGSGRIETQYF.

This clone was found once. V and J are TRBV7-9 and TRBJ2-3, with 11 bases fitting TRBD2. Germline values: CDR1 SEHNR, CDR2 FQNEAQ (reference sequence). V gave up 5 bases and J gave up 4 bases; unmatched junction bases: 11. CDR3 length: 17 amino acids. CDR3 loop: CASSPTRLAGGADTQYF. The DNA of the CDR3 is TGTGCCAGCAGCCCCACACGGCTAGCGGGGGGTGCAGATACGCAGTATTTT.

CDR3 bases: TGTGCCAGTAGTGCAACAACCGGGACTAGCGGGCCCTACAATGAGCAGTTCTTC. Translation: CASSATTGTSGPYNEQFF. The V gene is TRBV19, the J gene TRBJ2-1; TRBD2 aligns across 12 bases. With V trimmed by 5 bases and J by 2 bases, 10 bases remained unmatched. The germline V gene encodes CDR1 LNHDA and CDR2 SQIVND (reference sequence). CDR3 length: 18 amino acids.

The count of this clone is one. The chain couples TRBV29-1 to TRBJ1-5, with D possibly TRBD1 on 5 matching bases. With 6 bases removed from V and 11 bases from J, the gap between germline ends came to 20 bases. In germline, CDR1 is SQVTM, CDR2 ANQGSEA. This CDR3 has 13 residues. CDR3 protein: CSVKATTAAAQHF. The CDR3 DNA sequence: TGCAGCGTCAAGGCGACGACAGCCGCGGCCCAGCATTTT.

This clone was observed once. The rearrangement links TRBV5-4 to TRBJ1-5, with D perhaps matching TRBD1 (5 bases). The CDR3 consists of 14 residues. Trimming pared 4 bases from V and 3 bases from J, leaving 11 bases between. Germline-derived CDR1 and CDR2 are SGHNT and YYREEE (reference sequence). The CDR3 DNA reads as TGTGCCAGCAGCGCAGGAGGGGTCAATCAGCCCCAGCATTTT. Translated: CASSAGGVNQPQHF. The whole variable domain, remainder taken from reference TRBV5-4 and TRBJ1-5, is ETGVTQSPTHLIKTRGQQVTLRCSSQSGHNTVSWYQQALGQGPQFIFQYYREEENGRGNFPPRFSGLQFPNYSSELNVNALELDDSALYLCASSAGGVNQPQHFGDGTRLSIL.

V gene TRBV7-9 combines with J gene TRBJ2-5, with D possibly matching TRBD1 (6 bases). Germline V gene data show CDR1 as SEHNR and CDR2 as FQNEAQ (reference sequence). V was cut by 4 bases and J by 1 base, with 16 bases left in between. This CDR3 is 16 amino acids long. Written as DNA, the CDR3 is TGTGCCAGCAGCTCATCACCGGGACACGGCCAAGAGACCCAGTACTTC. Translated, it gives CASSSSPGHGQETQYF.